This T cell receptor (beta chain) was profiled in a study of control samples from healthy donors and cancer patients. The table came from immunoSEQ multiplex PCR; TCRdb's copy has only in-frame clones and leaves some out. The table shows 120,000 or so clones, with around 87% occurring only once. The CDR3 has 13 residues. Germline V CDR1 and CDR2: SGHNT, YYREEE (reference sequence). The V and J ends lost 4 bases and 5 bases, in that order; junction bases with no gene match: 3. This TCR was recovered from a man in his forties in good health. The sample was blood. The chain employs TRBV5-4 and TRBJ1-1; 9 nucleotides align to TRBD1. CDR3 sequence (DNA): TGTGCCAGCAGCCAGGGACAGGGAACTGAAGCTTTCTTT. As protein: CASSQGQGTEAFF.